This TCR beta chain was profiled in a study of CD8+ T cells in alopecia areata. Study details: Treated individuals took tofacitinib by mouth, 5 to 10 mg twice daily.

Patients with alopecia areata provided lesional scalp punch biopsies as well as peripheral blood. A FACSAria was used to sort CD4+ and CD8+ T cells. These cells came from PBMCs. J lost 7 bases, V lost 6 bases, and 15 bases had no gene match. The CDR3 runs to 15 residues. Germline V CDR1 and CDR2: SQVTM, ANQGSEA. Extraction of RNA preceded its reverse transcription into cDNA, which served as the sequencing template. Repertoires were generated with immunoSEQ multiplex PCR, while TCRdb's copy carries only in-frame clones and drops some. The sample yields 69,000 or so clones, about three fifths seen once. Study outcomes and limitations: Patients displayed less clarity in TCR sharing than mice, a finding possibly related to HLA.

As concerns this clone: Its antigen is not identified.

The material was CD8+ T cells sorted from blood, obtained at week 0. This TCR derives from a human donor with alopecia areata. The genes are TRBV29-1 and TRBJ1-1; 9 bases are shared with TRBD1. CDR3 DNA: TGCAGCGTCATCCCGAGGACAGGGGAGGAGGATGAAGCTTTCTTT. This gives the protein CSVIPRTGEEDEAFF.